This T cell receptor beta chain emerged from a study of T cells in Graves' hyperthyroidism and ophthalmopathy. Blood was obtained at the first hyperthyroidism diagnosis, which preceded any ophthalmopathy symptoms. RNA transcripts were the template for amplifying TCR beta CDR3 regions. Researchers ran a first-round RT-PCR on the TCR CDR3 using the HTBI primer set. MiXCR, run by TCRdb on the multiplex PCR reads, gives a single entry per CDR3 protein. Of 600,000 to 850,000 distinct CDR3 sequences detected, 18% appear once; the ten largest clones hold 16%. This clonotype was detected only a few times. Germline CDR1 is MNHEY and CDR2 is SVGEGT. CDR3 length: 15 residues. The V end was cut by 0 bases, the J end by 3 bases, with 8 bases between.

This chain links TRBV6-2 or TRBV6-3 with TRBJ2-2; D unclear. The sample taken for sequencing was blood. The clonotype originates from a woman aged 45-59 years with Graves' hyperthyroidism that later progressed to Graves' ophthalmopathy. The CDR3, as DNA: TGTGCCAGCAGTTACTCGAAGGCTTACACCGGGGAGCTGTTTTTT. It is translated as CASSYSKAYTGELFF.